This T cell receptor (beta chain) was sequenced for a study of blood T cells in healthy people across ages. Overall study results and limits: Diversity was higher, and naive CD4+ cells more numerous, in long-lived donors than in aged donors.

Trimming removed 2 bases at V and 3 bases at J, with 11 bases between. This CDR3 comprises 15 residues. CDR1 and CDR2 from the germline V gene are LNHNV and YYDKDF (reference sequence). Aged roughly 6 to 100, donors were systemically healthy Caucasians from Russia. With a J-beta primer mix and a sample-barcoded 5' primer, a second PCR ran about 6 to 11 cycles. Each cDNA molecule was tagged by a template-switch adaptor that had 12 random nucleotides. MiXCR, run by TCRdb on the 5' RACE reads, gives a single entry per CDR3 protein. This sample has more than 1 million distinct CDR3 sequences, with under 55% found just once. This clonotype was seen a few times. Its antigen is still unknown.

This clonotype was sampled from a woman aged 55-70 years in good health. The J gene is TRBJ2-1, the V gene TRBV15, with D possibly being TRBD2 (5 bases). The specimen was blood. The DNA for the CDR3 is TGTGCCACCAGCAGACGGGGTGGCAACTACAATGAGCAGTTCTTC. Protein product: CATSRRGGNYNEQFF.